This paragraph reports one T cell receptor beta chain. Random hexamers were used to reverse transcribe the RNA input (about 0.5 to 1 ug). MiXCR, run by TCRdb on the immunoSEQ multiplex PCR reads, gives a single entry per CDR3 protein. The sample holds 65,000 to 90,000 distinct CDR3 sequences, approximately 94% seen once. This sample is part of a study of CD8 T cells in Susac syndrome. CD8+ and CD4+ blood T cells underwent TCR beta sequencing. V shed 2 bases and J shed 3 bases, with 14 bases lying between them. The CDR3 covers 15 residues. Germline values: CDR1 MDHEN, CDR2 SYDVKM. Sample: CD8+ T cells from PBMCs. The chain carries TRBV28 and TRBJ2-7; D unclear. The clonotype originates from a human donor with multiple sclerosis. The CDR3 DNA follows: TGTGCCAGCAGTTTACGGGCAGAAGTAGGCTACGAGCAGTACTTC. Translated, it gives CASSLRAEVGYEQYF.